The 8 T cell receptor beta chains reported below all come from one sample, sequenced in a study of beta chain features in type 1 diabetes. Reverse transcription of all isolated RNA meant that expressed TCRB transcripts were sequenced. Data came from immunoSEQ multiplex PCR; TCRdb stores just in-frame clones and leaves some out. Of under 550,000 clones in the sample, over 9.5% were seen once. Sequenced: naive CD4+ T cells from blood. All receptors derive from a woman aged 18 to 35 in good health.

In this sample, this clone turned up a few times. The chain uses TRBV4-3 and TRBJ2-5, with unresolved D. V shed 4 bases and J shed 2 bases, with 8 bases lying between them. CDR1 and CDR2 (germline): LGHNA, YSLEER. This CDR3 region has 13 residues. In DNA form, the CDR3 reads TGCGCCAGCAGCCCCTGGCGACAAGAGACCCAGTACTTC. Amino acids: CASSPWRQETQYF.

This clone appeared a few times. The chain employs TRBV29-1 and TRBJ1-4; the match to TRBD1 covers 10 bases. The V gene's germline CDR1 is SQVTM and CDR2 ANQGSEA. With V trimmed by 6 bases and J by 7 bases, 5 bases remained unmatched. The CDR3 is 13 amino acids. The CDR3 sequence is CSVDRGLGEKLFF. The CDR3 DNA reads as TGCAGCGTCGACAGGGGGCTGGGTGAAAAACTGTTTTTT.

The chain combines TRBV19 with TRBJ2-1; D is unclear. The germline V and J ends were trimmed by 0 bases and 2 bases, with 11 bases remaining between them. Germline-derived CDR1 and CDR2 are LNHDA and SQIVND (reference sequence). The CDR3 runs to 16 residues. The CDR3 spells CASSIDSGYPYNEQFF. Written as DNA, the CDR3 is TGTGCCAGTAGTATAGATTCCGGGTACCCCTACAATGAGCAGTTCTTC.

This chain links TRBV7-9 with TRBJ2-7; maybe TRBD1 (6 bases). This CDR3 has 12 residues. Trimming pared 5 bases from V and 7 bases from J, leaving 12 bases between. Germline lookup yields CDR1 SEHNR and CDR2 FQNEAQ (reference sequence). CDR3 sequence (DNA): TGTGCCAGCAGCAAACAGGGCCTTGAGCAGTACGTC. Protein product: CASSKQGLEQYV.

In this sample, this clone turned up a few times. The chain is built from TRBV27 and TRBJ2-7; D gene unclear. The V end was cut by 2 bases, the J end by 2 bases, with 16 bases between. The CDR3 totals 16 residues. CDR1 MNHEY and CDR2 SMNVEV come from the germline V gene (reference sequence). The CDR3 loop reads CASSLRLTLEPYEQYF. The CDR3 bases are TGTGCCAGCAGTTTACGTCTAACCTTAGAACCCTACGAGCAGTACTTC.

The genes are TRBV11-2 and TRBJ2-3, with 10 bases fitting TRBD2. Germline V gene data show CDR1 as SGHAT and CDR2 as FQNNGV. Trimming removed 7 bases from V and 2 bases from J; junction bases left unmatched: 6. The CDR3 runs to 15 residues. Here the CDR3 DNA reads TGTGCCAGCAAGCGGGAGGGTAAACCCACAGATACGCAGTATTTT. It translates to CASKREGKPTDTQYF.

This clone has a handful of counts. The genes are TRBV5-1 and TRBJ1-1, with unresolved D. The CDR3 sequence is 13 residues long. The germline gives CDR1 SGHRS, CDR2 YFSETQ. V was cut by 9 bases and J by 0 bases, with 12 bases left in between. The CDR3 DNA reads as TGCGCCACCCGACCGACCTTGAACACTGAAGCTTTCTTT. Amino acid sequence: CATRPTLNTEAFF.

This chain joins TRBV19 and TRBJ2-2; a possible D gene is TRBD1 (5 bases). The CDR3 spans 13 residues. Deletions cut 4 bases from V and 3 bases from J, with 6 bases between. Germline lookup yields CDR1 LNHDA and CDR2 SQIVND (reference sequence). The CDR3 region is CASSRQHTGELFF. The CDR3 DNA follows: TGTGCCAGTAGTAGACAGCACACCGGGGAGCTGTTTTTT.